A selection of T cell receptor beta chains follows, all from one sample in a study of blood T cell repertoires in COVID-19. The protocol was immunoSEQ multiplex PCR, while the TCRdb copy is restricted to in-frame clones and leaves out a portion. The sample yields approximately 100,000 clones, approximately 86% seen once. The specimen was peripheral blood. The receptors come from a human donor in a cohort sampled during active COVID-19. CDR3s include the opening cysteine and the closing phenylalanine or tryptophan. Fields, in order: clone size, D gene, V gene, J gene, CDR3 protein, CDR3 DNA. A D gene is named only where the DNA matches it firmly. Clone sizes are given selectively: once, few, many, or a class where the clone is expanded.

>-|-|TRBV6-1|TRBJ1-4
CASSPTGLTNEKLFF
TGTGCCAGCAGTCCTACAGGGCTAACTAATGAAAAACTGTTTTTT
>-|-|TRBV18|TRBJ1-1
CASSPRNTEAFF
TGTGCCAGCTCCCCCCGGAACACTGAAGCTTTCTTT
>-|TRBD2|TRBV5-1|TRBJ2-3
CASSLGLAGVDTQYF
TGCGCCAGCAGCTTGGGACTAGCGGGGGTAGATACGCAGTATTTT
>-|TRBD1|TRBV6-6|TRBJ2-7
CASRKGQGGYEQYF
TGTGCCAGTCGAAAAGGACAGGGTGGTTACGAGCAGTACTTC
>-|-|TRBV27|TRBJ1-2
CASSLFPQSDGYTF
TGTGCCAGCAGTTTATTTCCCCAGAGCGATGGCTACACCTTC
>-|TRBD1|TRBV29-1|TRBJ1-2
CSAGGPGYTF
TGCAGCGCAGGGGGCCCTGGCTACACCTTC
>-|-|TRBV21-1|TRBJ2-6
CASSVPGAQQGACGANVLTF
TGTGCCAGCAGCGTACCGGGAGCGCAGCAGGGGGCTTGTGGGGCCAACGTCCTGACTTTC
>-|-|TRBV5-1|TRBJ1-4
CASSGDTQGEKLFF
TGCGCCAGCAGCGGGGACACCCAAGGGGAAAAACTGTTTTTT
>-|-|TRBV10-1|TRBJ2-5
CASSGEPSGETQYF
TGCGCCAGCAGTGGAGAGCCATCGGGAGAGACCCAGTACTTC
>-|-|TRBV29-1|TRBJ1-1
CSYYRSSVSEAFF
TGCAGTTACTATCGGAGCAGTGTCTCTGAAGCTTTCTTT
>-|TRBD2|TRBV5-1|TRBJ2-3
CASSPGLGGGSGTDTQYF
TGCGCCAGCAGCCCCGGGTTGGGCGGGGGGTCGGGCACAGATACGCAGTATTTT
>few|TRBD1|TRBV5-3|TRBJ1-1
CARSLKGANTEAFF
TGTGCCAGAAGCTTAAAGGGGGCGAACACTGAAGCTTTCTTT
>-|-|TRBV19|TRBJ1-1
CASSTYREIGTEAFF
TGTGCCAGTAGTACCTACAGGGAAATAGGCACTGAAGCTTTCTTT
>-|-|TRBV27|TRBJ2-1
CASSIKSYNEQFF
TGTGCCAGCAGCATCAAGAGTTACAATGAGCAGTTCTTC
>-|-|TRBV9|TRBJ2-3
CASSVGGLKDTQYF
TGTGCCAGCAGCGTGGGGGGGCTTAAAGATACGCAGTATTTT
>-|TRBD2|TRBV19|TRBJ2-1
CASATSGEQFF
TGTGCCAGCGCAACTAGCGGCGAGCAGTTCTTC
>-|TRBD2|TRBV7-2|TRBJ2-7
CASSQGLAGTYEQYF
TGTGCCAGCAGCCAGGGACTAGCGGGAACCTACGAGCAGTACTTC
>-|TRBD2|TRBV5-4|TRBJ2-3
CASSSGTSRATDTQYF
TGTGCCAGCAGCTCCGGGACTAGTCGGGCAACAGATACGCAGTATTTT
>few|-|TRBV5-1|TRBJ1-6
CASSLDLSSYNSPLHF
TGCGCCAGCAGCTTGGACTTATCCTCCTATAATTCACCCCTCCACTTT
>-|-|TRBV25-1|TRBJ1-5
CASTQTGNNQPQHF
TGTGCCAGCACCCAGACGGGAAACAATCAGCCCCAGCATTTT
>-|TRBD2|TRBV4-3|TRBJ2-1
CASSQDLAVGTSSYNEQFF
TGCGCCAGCAGCCAAGATCTAGCGGTTGGGACTAGCTCCTACAATGAGCAGTTCTTC
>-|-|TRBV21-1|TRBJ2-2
CASSGQGALTGELFF
TGTGCCAGCAGCGGTCAGGGGGCGCTGACCGGGGAGCTGTTTTTT
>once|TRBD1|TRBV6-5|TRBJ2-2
CASRDRGIDTGELFF
TGTGCCAGCAGGGACAGGGGGATCGACACCGGGGAGCTGTTTTTT
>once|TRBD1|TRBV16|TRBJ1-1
CASSHRSGGLGQLFMNTEAFF
TGTGCCAGCAGCCACCGGTCCGGGGGCTTGGGACAGTTATTCATGAACACTGAAGCTTTCTTT
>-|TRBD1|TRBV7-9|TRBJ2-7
CASRGTGKYEQYF
TGTGCCAGCAGGGGGACAGGGAAATACGAGCAGTACTTC
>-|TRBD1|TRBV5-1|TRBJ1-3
CASSPTTGGGNTIYF
TGCGCCAGCAGCCCGACGACAGGGGGAGGAAACACCATATATTTT
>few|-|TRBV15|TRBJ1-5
CATSRSLNQPQHF
TGTGCCACCAGCAGAAGCCTTAATCAGCCCCAGCATTTT
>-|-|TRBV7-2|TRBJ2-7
CASSPGLHSYEQYF
TGTGCCAGCAGCCCGGGACTGCATTCCTACGAGCAGTACTTC
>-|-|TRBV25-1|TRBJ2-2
CASSGWPGELFF
TGTGCCAGCAGTGGGTGGCCGGGGGAGCTGTTTTTT
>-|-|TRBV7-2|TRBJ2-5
CASSLNGIGETQYF
TGTGCCAGCAGCTTAAATGGCATCGGGGAGACCCAGTACTTC
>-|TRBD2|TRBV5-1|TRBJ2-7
CASSLVLAGAYEQYF
TGCGCCAGCAGCTTGGTACTAGCGGGGGCCTACGAGCAGTACTTC
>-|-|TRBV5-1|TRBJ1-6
CASSWEGSSGSPLHF
TGCGCCAGCAGCTGGGAAGGCAGTAGCGGTTCACCCCTCCACTTT
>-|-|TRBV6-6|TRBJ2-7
CASSPRGDYQTYEQYF
TGTGCCAGCAGTCCACGAGGCGACTACCAAACCTACGAGCAGTACTTC
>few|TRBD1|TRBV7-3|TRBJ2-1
CASAEDRAFVNEQFF
TGTGCCAGCGCCGAGGACAGGGCTTTTGTGAATGAGCAGTTCTTC
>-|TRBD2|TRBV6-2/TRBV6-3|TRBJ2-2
CASSYSGSGVTGELFF
TGTGCCAGCAGTTACTCCGGTAGCGGGGTCACCGGGGAGCTGTTTTTT
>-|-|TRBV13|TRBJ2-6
CASSLRVSGANVLTF
TGTGCCAGCAGCTTACGCGTCTCTGGGGCCAACGTCCTGACTTTC
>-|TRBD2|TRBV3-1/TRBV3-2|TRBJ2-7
CASSQGWAGGEQYF
TGTGCCAGCAGCCAAGGATGGGCGGGGGGCGAGCAGTACTTC
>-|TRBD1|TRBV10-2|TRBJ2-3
CASGQGAITDTQYF
TGCGCCAGCGGACAGGGGGCGATCACAGATACGCAGTATTTT
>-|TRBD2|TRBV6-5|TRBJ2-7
CASSLGGAGYYEQYF
TGTGCCAGCAGCCTCGGGGGGGCGGGGTACTACGAGCAGTACTTC
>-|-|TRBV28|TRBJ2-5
CASSLSSTAYQETQYF
TGTGCCAGCAGTCTCTCTTCGACAGCTTACCAAGAGACCCAGTACTTC